The entry below gives a single T cell receptor (beta chain) sequence along with its context. CDR1 is MDHEN, CDR2 SYDVKM, per germline. The V and J ends lost 3 bases and 4 bases, in that order; junction bases with no gene match: 6. This CDR3 contains 15 residues. This sample is drawn from a study of blood T cell repertoires in COVID-19. Study-level background: Spain, Italy and the United States supplied samples that represented acute and convalescent COVID-19. Sources were T cells, B-cell-depleted T cells, or PBMCs; the material itself was cDNA or gDNA.

In the original processing: Scientists estimated how many nucleated cells there were by amplifying reference gene primers. Some clones are missing from TCRdb's copy, which holds only in-frame ones; the method was immunoSEQ multiplex PCR. V, J and clone size reflect that table, while D and trimming were determined from the DNA. The sample has 150,000 to 180,000 clones, about 79% seen once. Sequencing input: peripheral blood. The chain uses TRBV28 and TRBJ1-2; TRBD1 matches at 9 bases. This clonotype originated in an older woman with acute or convalescent COVID-19. The CDR3 reads CASSFSPGQGYGYTF. The CDR3 DNA is TGTGCCAGCAGTTTCTCTCCGGGACAGGGCTATGGCTACACCTTC.